This T cell receptor beta chain was identified during a study of blood T cell repertoires in COVID-19. Across the study: There were acute and convalescent COVID-19 samples, and they came from the United States, Italy and Spain.

There are 12 residues in the CDR3. CDR1 and CDR2 (germline): KGHSH, LQKENI. Trimming left V 6 bases short and J 7 bases short, with 10 bases between. Sequencing was performed with immunoSEQ multiplex PCR; in TCRdb, only in-frame clones are kept and a portion is missing. Altogether 190,000 or so clones are present, 85% to 90% being singletons, with the ten largest covering approximately 6.2%. Sequences were obtained from peripheral blood. The source is a man between 60 and 75 years old who had recovered from COVID-19. This rearrangement joins TRBV18 to TRBJ1-5; D call uncertain. CDR3 amino acids: CASSLTGQPQHF. As DNA, the CDR3 is TGTGCCAGCTCTCTGACGGGGCAGCCCCAGCATTTT.